Included here is one T cell receptor beta chain sequence, with context. The antigen remains unidentified. This specimen comes from a study of regulatory and conventional T cells in RAG deficiency. Blood CD4+ CD25-high CD127-low regulatory T cells supplied the genomic DNA template. Study conclusions and caveats: Shorter CDR3s in all patient subsets; >85% Treg-Tconv overlap in Omenn.

Generated by immunoSEQ multiplex PCR, the TCRdb table keeps only in-frame clones and is missing some. The table includes fewer than 10,000 clones, 70% to 90% detected once. V was clipped by 3 bases and J by 4 bases; unmatched bases: 5. Germline V gene lookup returns CDR1 PRHDT and CDR2 FYEKMQ (reference sequence). This CDR3 has 15 amino acids. These same records also appear under a second study, on regulatory T cells. From that paper: The PCR used 52 TRBV and 13 TRBJ primers.

The sequence was collected from a human donor in good health. The V and J genes are TRBV13 and TRBJ1-1, with 10 bases lining up with TRBD1. Sequenced material: Tregs sorted from blood. CDR3 sequence reads: CASSFRRTGGTEAFF. CDR3 DNA: TGTGCCAGCAGCTTTCGGAGGACAGGGGGCACTGAAGCTTTCTTT.